These 3 T cell receptor beta chains share one sample of origin, sequenced in a study of cytomegalovirus exposure and HLA in healthy donors. In the PCR, 60 Vbeta and 13 Jbeta primers were used. Sequencing was performed with immunoSEQ multiplex PCR; in TCRdb, only in-frame clones are kept and a portion is missing. There are 90,000 to 130,000 clones in the sample; 75% to 80% occur only once, and 1% to 1.5% lies in the top ten. Sequenced: PBMCs. These receptor sequences come from a woman aged 25 to 45 in good health and CMV-seronegative.

V gene TRBV7-2 combines with J gene TRBJ1-2, with TRBD1 identical over 9 bases. Germline lookup yields CDR1 SGHTA and CDR2 FQGNSA. This CDR3 comprises 14 residues. Trimming at V came to 8 bases and at J to 1 base, leaving 5 bases not matched to a gene. CDR3 in amino acids: CASLRQGVNYGYTF. The CDR3 coding sequence is TGTGCCAGCCTAAGACAGGGGGTTAACTATGGCTACACCTTC.

The chain recombines TRBV19 with TRBJ2-2; 7 bases fit TRBD1. Germline V gives CDR1 LNHDA, CDR2 SQIVND (reference sequence). V dropped 6 bases and J dropped 3; count of bases not matched to a gene: 7. The CDR3 runs 15 residues. The CDR3 region has the DNA TGTGCCAGTAGCCGAGACAGGGTGGACACCGGGGAGCTGTTTTTT. Its protein product is CASSRDRVDTGELFF.

The chain links TRBV7-8 to TRBJ2-1; D is undetermined. The germline V gene encodes CDR1 SGHVS and CDR2 FQNEAQ. The CDR3 totals 12 residues. Between the trimmed V and J ends, which lost 2 bases and 14 bases, there was a span of 13 bases. The CDR3 is CASSLLLATEFF. In DNA, the CDR3 is TGTGCCAGCAGCTTATTGCTCGCTACGGAGTTCTTC. The whole variable domain, remainder taken from reference TRBV7-8 and TRBJ2-1, is GAGVSQSPRYKVAKRGQDVALRCDPISGHVSLFWYQQALGQGPEFLTYFQNEAQLDKSGLPSDRFFAERPEGSVSTLKIQRTQQEDSAVYLCASSLLLATEFFGPGTRLTVL.